Sequencing of this T cell receptor (beta chain) was carried out in a study of T cell clonotyping in hematopoietic cell transplantation. Regarding time point: recipient sample about 28 days before transplant, after cytoreduction. Whole-study findings and limits: After transplant, recipient diversity fell while pathologically expanded clonotypes grew through day 180. CD4 and CD8 repertoire contributions could not be separated without sorting. Few recipient clonotypes overlapped donors; over 95% were de novo at given depth.

In the case of this clone: Its antigen remains unknown.

The table came from immunoSEQ multiplex PCR; TCRdb's copy has only in-frame clones and leaves some out. The sample lists over 45,000 clones, around 84% occurring once. This clonotype was obtained from a man between 60 and 70 years old with biphenotypic leukemia. Some clones in this sample may be carry-over from other donors' samples. This specimen consisted of peripheral blood mononuclear cells, obtained before stem cell transplant.

In DNA, the CDR3 is TGTGCCAGCAGCTATAGACTAGGGGCGTACGAGCAGTACTTC. Translated, it gives CASSYRLGAYEQYF. This sequence joins TRBV7-9 and TRBJ2-7; maybe TRBD2 (6 bases). Per germline, CDR1 SEHNR and CDR2 FQNEAQ (reference sequence). Trimming took 4 bases from V and 4 from J, leaving 14 bases between them. CDR3 length: 14 amino acids.